The 17 T cell receptor beta chains below were found in one sample sequenced in a study of circulating tumor DNA in untreated peripheral T-cell lymphoma. Profiling relied on immunoSEQ multiplex PCR, and the TCRdb table lists in-frame clones only, not all of them. The sample records roughly 10,000 clones, about 82% being singletons. Sequenced input: tumor tissue. Receptors originate from a human donor with peripheral T-cell lymphoma.

V gene TRBV30 combines with J gene TRBJ1-6; D is undetermined. The CDR3 is 15 residues long. In germline, CDR1 is GTSNPN, CDR2 SVGIG (reference sequence). The ends were cut back, 4 bases at V and 4 bases at J, with 14 bases in the middle. The CDR3 region has the DNA TGTGCCTGGAAATCCGTCATGGGTTATAATTCACCCCTCCACTTT. This codes for CAWKSVMGYNSPLHF.

The chain couples TRBV11-3 to TRBJ1-4, with a possible D match to TRBD1 (6 bases). Trimming stripped 1 base from V and 12 bases from J, with 18 bases between. This CDR3 is built from 15 residues. Germline-derived CDR1 and CDR2 are SGHNT and YENEEA. The CDR3 coding sequence is TGTGCCAGCAGCTTAGTACAGGGCGTCGCTGGAGAACTGTTTTTT. Encoded protein: CASSLVQGVAGELFF.

V is TRBV1 and J is TRBJ1-5; the DNA was not compared with TRBD1, the D call given in the table. TRBV1 is designated a pseudogene. The CDR3 is 15 amino acids. This CDR3 reads CASSQDLAGKQPQHF. For the CDR3, the DNA is TGCGCCAGCAGCCAAGATCTGGCAGGGAAACAGCCCCAGCATTTT.

V gene TRBV6-8 combines with J gene TRBJ1-2, with D perhaps TRBD1 (5 bases). Germline V gene sequence: CDR1 MNHGY, CDR2 SAAAGT. The CDR3 runs to 17 residues. The germline V and J ends were trimmed by 2 bases and 5 bases, with 21 bases remaining between them. The CDR3 loop reads CASSYPNVRRDLYGYTF. CDR3 bases: TGTGCCAGCAGTTACCCTAATGTGCGGAGGGACCTTTATGGCTACACCTTC.

The gene calls are TRBV18 and TRBJ2-7, with TRBD2 matching over 14 bases. The V gene's germline CDR1 is KGHSH and CDR2 LQKENI. J lost 6 bases, V lost 3 bases, and 10 bases had no gene match. CDR3 size: 17 residues. The CDR3 reads CASSPMTSGLAGVEQYF. Here the CDR3 DNA reads TGTGCCAGCTCACCCATGACCTCGGGACTAGCGGGGGTCGAGCAGTACTTC. The variable domain in full, with the rest retrieved from reference TRBV18 and TRBJ2-7, is NAGVMQNPRHLVRRRGQEARLRCSPMKGHSHVYWYRQLPEEGLKFMVYLQKENIIDESGMPKERFSAEFPKEGPSILRIQQVVRGDSAAYFCASSPMTSGLAGVEQYFGPGTRLTVT.

Concerning this clone itself: Germline is not matched at one junction end, which may reflect a read error. CDR3 DNA sequence: TGTGCCAGTAGTATTGGCAGGAGCTCCTACGAGCAATACTTC. Translated: CASSIGRSSYEQYF. The chain has TRBV19 and TRBJ2-7; D remains ambiguous. The CDR3 loop spans 14 amino acids. Germline CDR1 LNHDA, CDR2 SQIVND (reference sequence).

The chain has TRBV5-1 and TRBJ2-1; the D gene is possibly TRBD2 (6 bases). Trimming shortened V by 4 bases and J by 4 bases, and 12 bases separated the two germline ends. Germline CDR1 SGHRS, CDR2 YFSETQ. The CDR3 runs 14 residues. For the CDR3, the DNA is TGCGCCAGCAGCCCGGCGGAGGGTTACAATGAGCAGTTCTTC. This sequence encodes CASSPAEGYNEQFF.

As for this clone: At one boundary the junction diverges from the germline segment, which might be a read error. J is TRBJ2-1 and V is TRBV6-8, with TRBD2 identical over 11 bases. The germline V gene encodes CDR1 MNHGY and CDR2 SAAAGT. The CDR3 totals 15 residues. CDR3 DNA sequence: TGTGCCATCAGTTTAACCGGGACTAGCGGTAATGAGCAGTTCTTC. It specifies CAISLTGTSGNEQFF.

The rearrangement links TRBV6-8 to TRBJ1-1, with D unresolved. This CDR3 has 13 amino acids. Germline V gene sequence: CDR1 MNHGY, CDR2 SAAAGT. V lost 6 bases and J 4 bases, leaving 12 bases between the germline ends. The CDR3 sequence: CASSPERSTEAFF. The CDR3 coding sequence is TGTGCCAGCAGCCCGGAGAGAAGCACTGAAGCTTTCTTT.

This clone has just a few counts. V usage is TRBV18 and J usage is TRBJ1-5, with 7 bases lining up with TRBD1. CDR3 length: 14 amino acids. V shed 3 bases and J 3 bases; nucleotides not matched to a gene: 2. The germline CDR1 and CDR2 sequences are KGHSH and LQKENI. The CDR3 coding sequence is TGTGCCAGCTCACCTGACAGGGACAATCAGCCCCAGCATTTT. Protein sequence: CASSPDRDNQPQHF.

The chain has TRBV9 and TRBJ1-2; 8 bases fit TRBD1. V shed 7 bases and J 5 bases; nucleotides not matched to a gene: 4. Germline CDR1 reads SGDLS; CDR2 reads YYNGEE. The CDR3 runs to 12 residues. The chain's CDR3 is CASLDRGYGYTF. Here the CDR3 DNA reads TGTGCCAGCTTAGACAGGGGATATGGCTACACCTTC.

The chain combines TRBV6-8 with TRBJ1-5; perhaps TRBD1 as D (6 bases). In germline, CDR1 is MNHGY, CDR2 SAAAGT. This CDR3 is 14 amino acids long. The V end was cut by 6 bases, the J end by 0 bases, with 9 bases between. Written as DNA, the CDR3 is TGTGCCAGCAGATACAGGGTTAGCAATCAGCCCCAGCATTTT. Protein: CASRYRVSNQPQHF.

The chain joins TRBV6-8 to TRBJ1-1; D is unclear. The CDR3 covers 12 residues. CDR1 and CDR2 from the germline V gene are MNHGY and SAAAGT. V was pared by 6 bases and J by 2 bases, with 7 bases between. This CDR3 reads CASRPTNTEAFF. DNA of the CDR3: TGTGCCAGCAGGCCCACCAACACTGAAGCTTTCTTT.

J is TRBJ2-2 and V is TRBV18; D uncertain. Looked up from germline, CDR1 is KGHSH and CDR2 is LQKENI. Trimming cost V 6 bases and J 4 bases, with 15 bases left between them. The CDR3 has 15 residues. In DNA, the CDR3 is TGTGCCAGCTCCCTCATGCCATGGGGCACCGGGGAGCTGTTTTTT. Translated: CASSLMPWGTGELFF.

The chain employs TRBV18 and TRBJ1-2; the match to TRBD1 covers 10 bases. The CDR3 spans 15 residues. The trim removed 5 bases at V and 1 base at J, leaving 4 bases unmatched. Germline V gene sequence: CDR1 KGHSH, CDR2 LQKENI. CDR3: CASSAGQGFNYGYTF. DNA for the CDR3: TGTGCCAGCTCAGCGGGACAGGGGTTTAACTATGGCTACACCTTC.

This clone was seen just once. The chain has TRBV6-8 and TRBJ2-3; 7 bases align to TRBD2. The CDR3 has 14 residues. In germline, CDR1 is MNHGY, CDR2 SAAAGT. Unmatched junction bases numbered 6, after V lost 6 bases and J lost 3 bases. In DNA form, the CDR3 reads TGTGCCAGCAGCTACGGACTAGGGACAGATACGCAGTATTTT. As protein: CASSYGLGTDTQYF.

The CDR3 reads CASSQDSRGVYEQYF. The CDR3 nucleotides are TGTGCCAGCAGCCAAGATTCCAGGGGGGTGTACGAGCAGTACTTC. The J gene is TRBJ2-7, the V gene TRBV14; tentatively, D is TRBD1 (7 bases). Looked up from germline, CDR1 is SGHDN and CDR2 is FVKESK. The CDR3 runs to 15 residues. The V end lost 0 bases, the J end lost 4 bases, and 13 bases lay between the germline ends.